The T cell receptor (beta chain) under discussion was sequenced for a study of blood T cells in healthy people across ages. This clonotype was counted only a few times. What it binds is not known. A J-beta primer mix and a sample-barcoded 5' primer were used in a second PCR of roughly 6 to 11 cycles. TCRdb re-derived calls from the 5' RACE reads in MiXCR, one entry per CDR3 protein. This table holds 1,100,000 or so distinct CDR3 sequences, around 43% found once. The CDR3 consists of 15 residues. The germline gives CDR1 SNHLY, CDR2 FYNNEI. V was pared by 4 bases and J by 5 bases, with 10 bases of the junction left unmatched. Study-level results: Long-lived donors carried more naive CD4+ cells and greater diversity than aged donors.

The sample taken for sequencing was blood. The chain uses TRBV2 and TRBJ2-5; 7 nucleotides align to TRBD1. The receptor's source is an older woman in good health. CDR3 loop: CASSVPRGTVETQYF. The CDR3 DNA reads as TGTGCCAGCAGTGTCCCGCGTGGGACAGTTGAGACCCAGTACTTC.